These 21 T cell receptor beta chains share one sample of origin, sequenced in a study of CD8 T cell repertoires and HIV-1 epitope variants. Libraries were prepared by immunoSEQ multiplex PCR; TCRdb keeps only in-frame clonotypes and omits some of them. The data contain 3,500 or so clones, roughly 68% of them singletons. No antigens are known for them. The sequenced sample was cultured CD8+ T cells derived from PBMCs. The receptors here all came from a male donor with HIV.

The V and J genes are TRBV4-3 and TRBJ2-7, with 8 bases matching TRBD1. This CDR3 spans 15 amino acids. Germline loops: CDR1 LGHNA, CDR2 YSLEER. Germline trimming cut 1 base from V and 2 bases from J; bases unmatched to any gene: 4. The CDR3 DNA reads TGCGCCAGCAGCCAAGGACAGGGGTCCGCCTACGAGCAGTACTTC. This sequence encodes CASSQGQGSAYEQYF.

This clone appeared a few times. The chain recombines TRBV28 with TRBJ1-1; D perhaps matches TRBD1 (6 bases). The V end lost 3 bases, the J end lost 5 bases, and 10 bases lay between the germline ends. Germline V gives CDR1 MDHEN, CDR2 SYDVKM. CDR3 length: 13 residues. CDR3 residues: CASSLSRGTEAFF. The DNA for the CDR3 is TGTGCCAGCAGTTTGAGCAGGGGAACTGAAGCTTTCTTT.

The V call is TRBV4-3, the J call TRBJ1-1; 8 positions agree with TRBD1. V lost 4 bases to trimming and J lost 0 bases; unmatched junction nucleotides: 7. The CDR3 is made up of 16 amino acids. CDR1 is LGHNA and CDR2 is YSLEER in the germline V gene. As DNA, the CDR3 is TGCGCCAGCAGCCCCTGGTCGACAGGGGTGAACACTGAAGCTTTCTTT. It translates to CASSPWSTGVNTEAFF.

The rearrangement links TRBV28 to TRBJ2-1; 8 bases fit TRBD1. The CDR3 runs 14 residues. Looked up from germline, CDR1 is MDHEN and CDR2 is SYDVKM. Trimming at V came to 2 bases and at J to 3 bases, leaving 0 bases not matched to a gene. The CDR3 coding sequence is TGTGCCAGCAGTTTAGGGACAGGCTACAATGAGCAGTTCTTC. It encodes CASSLGTGYNEQFF.

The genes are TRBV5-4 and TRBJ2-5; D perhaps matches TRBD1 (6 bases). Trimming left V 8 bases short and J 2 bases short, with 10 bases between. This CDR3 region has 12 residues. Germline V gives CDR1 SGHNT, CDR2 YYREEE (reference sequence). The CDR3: CASWDTQETQYF. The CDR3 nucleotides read TGTGCCAGTTGGGACACACAAGAGACCCAGTACTTC. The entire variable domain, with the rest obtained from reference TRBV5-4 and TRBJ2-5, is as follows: ETGVTQSPTHLIKTRGQQVTLRCSSQSGHNTVSWYQQALGQGPQFIFQYYREEENGRGNFPPRFSGLQFPNYSSELNVNALELDDSALYLCASWDTQETQYFGPGTRLLVL.

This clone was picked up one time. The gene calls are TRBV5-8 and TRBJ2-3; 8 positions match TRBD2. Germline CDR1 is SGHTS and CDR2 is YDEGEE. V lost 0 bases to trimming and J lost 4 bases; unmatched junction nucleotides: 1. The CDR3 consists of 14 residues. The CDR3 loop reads CASSLDSGADTQYF. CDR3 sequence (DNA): TGTGCCAGCAGCTTGGATAGCGGGGCAGATACGCAGTATTTT.

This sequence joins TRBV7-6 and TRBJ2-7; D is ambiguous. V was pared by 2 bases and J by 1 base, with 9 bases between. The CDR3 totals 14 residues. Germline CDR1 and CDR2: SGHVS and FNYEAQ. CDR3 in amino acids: CASSLLDGSYEQYF. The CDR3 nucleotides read TGTGCCAGCAGCTTACTGGACGGATCCTACGAGCAGTACTTC.

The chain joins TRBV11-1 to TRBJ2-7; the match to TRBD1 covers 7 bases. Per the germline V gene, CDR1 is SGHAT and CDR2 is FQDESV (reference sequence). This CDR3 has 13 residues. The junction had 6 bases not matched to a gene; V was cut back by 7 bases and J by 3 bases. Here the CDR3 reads CASNDRVGYEQYF. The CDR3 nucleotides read TGTGCCAGCAACGACAGGGTTGGCTACGAGCAGTACTTC.

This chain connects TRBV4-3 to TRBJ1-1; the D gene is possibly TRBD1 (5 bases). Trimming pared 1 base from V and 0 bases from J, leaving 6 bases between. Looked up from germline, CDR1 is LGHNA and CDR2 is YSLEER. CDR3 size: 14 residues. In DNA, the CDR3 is TGCGCCAGCAGCCAAGTAGGGGTGAACACTGAAGCTTTCTTT. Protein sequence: CASSQVGVNTEAFF.

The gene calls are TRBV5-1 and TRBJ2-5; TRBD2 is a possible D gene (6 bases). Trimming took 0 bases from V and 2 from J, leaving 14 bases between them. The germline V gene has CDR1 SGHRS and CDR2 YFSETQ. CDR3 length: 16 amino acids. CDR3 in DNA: TGCGCCAGCAGCTTGGATTCTAGCGTTGGGCAAGAGACCCAGTACTTC. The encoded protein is CASSLDSSVGQETQYF.

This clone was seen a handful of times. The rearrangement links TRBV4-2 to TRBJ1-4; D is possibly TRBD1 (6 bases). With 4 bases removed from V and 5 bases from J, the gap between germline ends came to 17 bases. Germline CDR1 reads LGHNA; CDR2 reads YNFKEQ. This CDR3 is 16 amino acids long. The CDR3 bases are TGTGCCAGCAGCCTCGTCCCCGGACAGCCAAATGAAAAACTGTTTTTT. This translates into CASSLVPGQPNEKLFF.

CDR3 nucleotide sequence: TGTGCCAGCAGCCTCGGAGGGGCTAAATCGGATACGCAGTATTTT. Amino acid sequence: CASSLGGAKSDTQYF. V gene TRBV16 combines with J gene TRBJ2-3; TRBD2 is a possible D gene (6 bases). V was clipped by 4 bases and J by 6 bases, with 17 bases between them. The germline CDR1 and CDR2 sequences are KGHSY and FQNENV. The CDR3 extends over 15 amino acids.

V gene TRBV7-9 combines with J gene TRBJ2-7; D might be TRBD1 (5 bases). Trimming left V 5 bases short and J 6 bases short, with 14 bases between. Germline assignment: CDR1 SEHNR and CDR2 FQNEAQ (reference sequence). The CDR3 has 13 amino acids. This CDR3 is CASSPRASPEQYF. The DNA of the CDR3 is TGTGCCAGCAGCCCCAGGGCGTCCCCCGAGCAGTACTTC.

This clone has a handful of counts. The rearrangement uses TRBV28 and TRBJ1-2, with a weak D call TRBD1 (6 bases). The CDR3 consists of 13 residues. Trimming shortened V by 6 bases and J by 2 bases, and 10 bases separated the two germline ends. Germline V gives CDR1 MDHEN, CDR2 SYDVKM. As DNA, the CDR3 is TGTGCCAGCAGCCCTACAGGGAACTATGGCTACACCTTC. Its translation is CASSPTGNYGYTF.

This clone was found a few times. CDR3 bases: TGTGCCAGCAGCCCGCGGGGGAACACTGAAGCTTTCTTT. As protein: CASSPRGNTEAFF. V usage is TRBV7-9 and J usage is TRBJ1-1, with D uncertain. In germline, CDR1 is SEHNR, CDR2 FQNEAQ (reference sequence). CDR3 length: 13 residues. V was clipped by 5 bases and J by 1 base, with 8 bases between them.

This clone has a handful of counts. Written as DNA, the CDR3 is TGTGCCAGCAGGGAAAATGGGAACACTGAAGCTTTCTTT. Protein sequence: CASRENGNTEAFF. This chain uses TRBV6-6 with TRBJ1-1, with D hard to call. CDR3 size: 13 residues. The V end was cut by 6 bases, the J end by 1 base, with 9 bases between. The germline gives CDR1 MNHNY, CDR2 SVGAGI (reference sequence).

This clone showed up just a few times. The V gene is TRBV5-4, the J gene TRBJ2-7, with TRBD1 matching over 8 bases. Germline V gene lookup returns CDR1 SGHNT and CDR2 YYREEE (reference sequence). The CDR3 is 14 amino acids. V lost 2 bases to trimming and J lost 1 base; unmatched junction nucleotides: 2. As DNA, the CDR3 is TGTGCCAGCAGCTTCGGACAGGGTTCCTACGAGCAGTACTTC. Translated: CASSFGQGSYEQYF.

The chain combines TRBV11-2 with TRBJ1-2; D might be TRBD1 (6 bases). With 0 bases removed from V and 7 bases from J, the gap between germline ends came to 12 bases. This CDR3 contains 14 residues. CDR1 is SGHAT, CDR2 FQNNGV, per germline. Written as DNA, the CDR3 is TGTGCCAGCAGCTTAGAAGGTTTGGGGGCTGGCTACACCTTC. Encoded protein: CASSLEGLGAGYTF. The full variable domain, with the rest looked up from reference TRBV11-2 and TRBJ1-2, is EAGVAQSPRYKIIEKRQSVAFWCNPISGHATLYWYQQILGQGPKLLIQFQNNGVVDDSQLPKDRFSAERLKGVDSTLKIQPAKLEDSAVYLCASSLEGLGAGYTFGSGTRLTVV.

CDR3 amino acids: CASSLGQGGPNEKLFF. The CDR3 DNA reads TGCGCCAGCAGCTTGGGACAGGGAGGGCCAAATGAAAAACTGTTTTTT. The chain joins TRBV5-1 to TRBJ1-4; 7 nucleotides line up with TRBD1. The junction had 7 bases not matched to a gene; V was cut back by 0 bases and J by 5 bases. Germline loops: CDR1 SGHRS, CDR2 YFSETQ. This CDR3 is built from 16 residues.

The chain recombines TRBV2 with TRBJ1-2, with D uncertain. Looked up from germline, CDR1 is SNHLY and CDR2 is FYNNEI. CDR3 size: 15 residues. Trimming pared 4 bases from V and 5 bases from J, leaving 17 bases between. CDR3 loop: CASSVRQPGVYGYTF. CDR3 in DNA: TGTGCCAGCAGTGTAAGGCAGCCGGGAGTATATGGCTACACCTTC.

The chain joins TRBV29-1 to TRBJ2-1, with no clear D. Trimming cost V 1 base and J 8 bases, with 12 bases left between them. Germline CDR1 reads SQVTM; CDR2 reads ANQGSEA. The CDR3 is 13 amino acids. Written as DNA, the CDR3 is TGCAGCGTTGAAGGAGTCACAAACTATGAGCAGTTCTTC. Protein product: CSVEGVTNYEQFF.